Listed here are 15 T cell receptor beta chains from one sample, sequenced in a study of blood T cell repertoires in COVID-19 (TCRdb year 2020). The library relied on the immunoSEQ multiplex PCR assay. This immuneACCESS table, as held by TCRdb, lists in-frame sequences with V and J called but not all clones. Of the missing ones, under half trace to an unresolved V gene in checked studies; the others have no known cause. This sample lists some 38,000 clones; about 89% were detected once. The ten most abundant clones make up approximately 2.3% of the sample. The sample was peripheral blood. The receptors stem from a man aged 45-65 years with active COVID-19.

This rearrangement joins TRBV2 to TRBJ1-2; D possibly corresponds to TRBD1 (5 bases). The V end was cut by 5 bases, the J end by 1 base, with 14 bases between. The length of the CDR3 is 15 residues. Germline CDR1 reads SNHLY; CDR2 reads FYNNEI. CDR3 protein: CASSSTGYLNYGYTF. The CDR3 bases are TGTGCCAGCAGTTCAACAGGTTATCTTAACTATGGCTACACCTTC.

The gene calls are TRBV3-1 (or the pseudogene TRBV3-2) and TRBJ2-1, with D possibly being TRBD2 (5 bases). The ends were cut back, 4 bases at V and 2 bases at J, with 24 bases in the middle. The germline CDR1 and CDR2 sequences are LGHDT and YNNKEL (reference sequence). This CDR3 contains 19 residues. In DNA form, the CDR3 reads TGTGCCAGCAGCCCCTCTAGGTTTGGGAATGCCGGGACCTACAATGAGCAGTTCTTC. It yields the protein CASSPSRFGNAGTYNEQFF.

The chain carries TRBV19 and TRBJ1-2; 9 nucleotides line up with TRBD1. Trimming at V came to 9 bases and at J to 6 bases, leaving 5 bases not matched to a gene. CDR1 and CDR2 from the germline V gene are LNHDA and SQIVND (reference sequence). The CDR3 runs 12 residues. CDR3 region: CASRDRDNGYTF. The CDR3 DNA is TGTGCCAGCCGGGACAGGGATAATGGCTACACCTTC.

This sequence joins TRBV5-1 and TRBJ2-2; D is perhaps TRBD2 (6 bases). Germline V gives CDR1 SGHRS, CDR2 YFSETQ. The CDR3 is 16 amino acids. V lost 2 bases and J lost 4, with 15 bases in between. The CDR3 region is CASSFGIRGSTGELFF. CDR3 nucleotide sequence: TGCGCCAGCAGCTTCGGGATTCGGGGGAGCACCGGGGAGCTGTTTTTT.

The chain joins TRBV6-5 to TRBJ2-3; D uncertain. Germline V lookup: CDR1 MNHEY, CDR2 SVGAGI. The germline V and J ends were trimmed by 2 bases and 1 base, with 10 bases remaining between them. This CDR3 contains 15 residues. CDR3 sequence (DNA): TGTGCCAGCAGTTACGCAGCGTTGGGCACAGATACGCAGTATTTT. It codes for CASSYAALGTDTQYF.

The chain combines TRBV30 with TRBJ2-1, with 8 bases fitting TRBD1. CDR3 length equals 14 residues. V dropped 2 bases and J dropped 5; count of bases not matched to a gene: 5. From germline, CDR1 is GTSNPN and CDR2 SVGIG (reference sequence). CDR3 DNA: TGTGCCTGGAGTTCAGGACAGGGCCACAATGAGCAGTTCTTC. It specifies CAWSSGQGHNEQFF.

The CDR3 loop reads CARASGRAGELFF. The CDR3 DNA follows: TGTGCCAGGGCTAGCGGGAGGGCCGGGGAGCTGTTTTTT. The V and J genes are TRBV12-3 or TRBV12-4 and TRBJ2-2, with 12 bases lining up with TRBD2. The CDR3 sequence is 13 residues long. V gave up 9 bases and J gave up 6 bases; unmatched junction bases: 2.

The chain combines TRBV7-2 with TRBJ1-2; no clear D. The germline CDR1 and CDR2 sequences are SGHTA and FQGNSA. V was pared by 5 bases and J by 6 bases, with 13 bases between. CDR3 size: 13 residues. CDR3: CASSPRGFNGYTF. The CDR3 nucleotides read TGTGCCAGCAGCCCGAGAGGGTTTAATGGCTACACCTTC.

This chain links TRBV7-9 with TRBJ2-7; D is possibly TRBD2 (5 bases). This CDR3 contains 13 residues. V lost 1 base and J 7 bases, leaving 11 bases between the germline ends. Germline lookup yields CDR1 SEHNR and CDR2 FQNEAQ (reference sequence). CDR3 sequence reads: CASSLGVRGEQYF. Here the CDR3 DNA reads TGTGCCAGCAGCTTAGGCGTCCGAGGGGAGCAGTACTTC.

This rearrangement joins TRBV24-1 to TRBJ2-3; tentative D call: TRBD2 (6 bases). V lost 5 bases and J 6 bases, leaving 17 bases between the germline ends. Germline CDR1 and CDR2: KGHDR and SFDVKD. The CDR3 sequence is 15 residues long. The CDR3 spells CATSASGLSGDTQYF. For the CDR3, the DNA is TGTGCCACCAGTGCCTCCGGACTATCAGGGGATACGCAGTATTTT.

V is TRBV10-1 and J is TRBJ2-7, with D unclear. The V and J ends lost 4 bases and 3 bases respectively, with 10 bases between them. CDR3 length: 13 amino acids. CDR1 is WNHNN and CDR2 is SYGVQD in the germline V gene (reference sequence). The CDR3 is CASSASLFYEQYF. In DNA, the CDR3 is TGCGCCAGCAGTGCTTCCCTCTTCTACGAGCAGTACTTC.

The rearrangement links TRBV5-1 to TRBJ2-1; D unresolved. Trimming pared 0 bases from V and 0 bases from J, leaving 7 bases between. The CDR3 has 15 amino acids. CDR1 SGHRS and CDR2 YFSETQ come from the germline V gene. For the CDR3, the DNA is TGCGCCAGCAGCTTGGACCCGAGCTCCTACAATGAGCAGTTCTTC. It yields the protein CASSLDPSSYNEQFF.

The chain has TRBV7-3 and TRBJ2-3, with 7 nucleotides matching TRBD2. V gave up 2 bases and J gave up 5 bases; unmatched junction bases: 4. There are 14 residues in the CDR3. Germline CDR1 reads SGHTA; CDR2 reads FQGTGA. The CDR3 loop is CASSLREARDTQYF. The DNA for the CDR3 is TGTGCCAGCAGCTTACGGGAGGCCAGAGATACGCAGTATTTT.

The gene calls are TRBV12-5 and TRBJ1-2; 8 bases line up with TRBD1. V trimming: 1 base; J trimming: 7 bases; junction bases outside the gene matches: 8. The germline CDR1 and CDR2 sequences are LGHNT and FRNRAP. The CDR3 runs to 15 residues. Here the CDR3 DNA reads TGTGCTAGTGGTTTGGCCCCCAGGGGGCCATTTGGCTACACCTTC. It is translated as CASGLAPRGPFGYTF.

This CDR3 reads CASSSGQGGIRTEPQHF. CDR3 in DNA: TGTGCCAGCAGCTCTGGACAGGGTGGGATTCGAACGGAGCCCCAGCATTTT. The chain recombines TRBV7-2 with TRBJ1-5, with 8 bases aligning to TRBD1. The CDR3 is 17 amino acids. CDR1 SGHTA and CDR2 FQGNSA come from the germline V gene. The V and J ends lost 4 bases and 8 bases, in that order; junction bases with no gene match: 16. Based on the CDR3 plus reference TRBV7-2 and TRBJ1-5, the full variable domain is GAGVSQSPSNKVTEKGKDVELRCDPISGHTALYWYRQSLGQGLEFLIYFQGNSAPDKSGLPSDRFSAERTGGSVSTLTIQRTQQEDSAVYLCASSSGQGGIRTEPQHFGDGTRLSIL.